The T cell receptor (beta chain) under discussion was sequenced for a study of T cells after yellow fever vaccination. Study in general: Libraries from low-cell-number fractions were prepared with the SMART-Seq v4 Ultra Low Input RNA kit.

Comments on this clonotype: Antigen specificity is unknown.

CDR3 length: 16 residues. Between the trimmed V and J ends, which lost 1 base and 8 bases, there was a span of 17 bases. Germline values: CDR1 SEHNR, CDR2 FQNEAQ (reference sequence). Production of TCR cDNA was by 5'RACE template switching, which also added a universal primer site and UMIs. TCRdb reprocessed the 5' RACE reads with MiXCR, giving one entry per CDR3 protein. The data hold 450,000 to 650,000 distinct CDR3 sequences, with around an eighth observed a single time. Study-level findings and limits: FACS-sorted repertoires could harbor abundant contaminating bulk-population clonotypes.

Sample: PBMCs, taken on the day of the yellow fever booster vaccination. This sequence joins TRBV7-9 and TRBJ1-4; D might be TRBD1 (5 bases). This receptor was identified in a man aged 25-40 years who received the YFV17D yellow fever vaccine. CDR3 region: CASSLGGAQSDEKLFF. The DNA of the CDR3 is TGTGCCAGCAGCTTAGGCGGGGCTCAGTCGGACGAAAAACTGTTTTTT.